The sequence of this T cell receptor (beta chain) was determined in a study of vaccination and CD4 T cells after COVID-19. In the study overall: Six males and four females, two Hispanic, made up the convalescents.

The Oncomine TCR Beta short-read assay sequenced DNA from cultured CD4+ T cells. TCRdb processed the PCR reads anew with MiXCR; each CDR3 protein has one entry. This table has 12,000 or so distinct CDR3 sequences, 60% appearing once. This clonotype was seen a handful of times. Antigen: not known. The germline V gene encodes CDR1 SGHRS and CDR2 YFSETQ. CDR3 length: 15 amino acids. V lost 0 bases, J lost 3 bases, and 12 bases lay in between. Noted treatment: 10-day PBMC culture with coronavirus spike peptide pools or control peptides (ViraFEST assay). PCR tests turned positive between March and December 2020, before US Alpha, Beta and Delta variants.

The gene calls are TRBV5-1 and TRBJ1-1; no definite D call. The sample consisted of CD4+ T cells from blood, cultured in vitro. This clonotype was sampled from a human donor who had recovered from COVID-19. The CDR3 reads CASSLGPVKDTEAFF. In nucleotides, the CDR3 is TGCGCCAGCAGCTTGGGACCGGTCAAGGACACTGAAGCTTTCTTT.